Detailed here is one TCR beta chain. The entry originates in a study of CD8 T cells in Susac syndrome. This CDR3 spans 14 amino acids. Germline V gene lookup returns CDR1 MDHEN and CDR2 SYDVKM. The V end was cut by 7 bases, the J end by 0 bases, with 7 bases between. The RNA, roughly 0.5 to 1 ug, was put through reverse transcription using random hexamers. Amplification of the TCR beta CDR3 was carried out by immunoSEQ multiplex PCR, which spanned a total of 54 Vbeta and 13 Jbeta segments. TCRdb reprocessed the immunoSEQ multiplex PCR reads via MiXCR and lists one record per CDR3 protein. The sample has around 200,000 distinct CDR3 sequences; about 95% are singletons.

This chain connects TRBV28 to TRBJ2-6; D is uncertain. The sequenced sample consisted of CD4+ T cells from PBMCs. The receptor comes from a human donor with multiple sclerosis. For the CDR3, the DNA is TGTGCCAGCACAGCAAACTCTGGGGCCAACGTCCTGACTTTC. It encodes CASTANSGANVLTF.